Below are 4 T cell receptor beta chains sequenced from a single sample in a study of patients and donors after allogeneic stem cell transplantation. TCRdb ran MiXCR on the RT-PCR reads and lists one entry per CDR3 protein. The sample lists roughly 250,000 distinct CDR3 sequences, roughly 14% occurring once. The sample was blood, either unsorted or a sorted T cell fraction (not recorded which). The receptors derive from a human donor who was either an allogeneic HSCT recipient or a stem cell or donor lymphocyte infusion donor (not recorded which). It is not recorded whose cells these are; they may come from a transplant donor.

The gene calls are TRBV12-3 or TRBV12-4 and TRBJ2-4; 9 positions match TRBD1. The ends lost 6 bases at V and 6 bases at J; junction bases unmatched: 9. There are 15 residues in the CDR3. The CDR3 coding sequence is TGTGCCAGCAGGCTAAGGGGACAGGGTGGAAACATTCAGTACTTC. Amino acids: CASRLRGQGGNIQYF.

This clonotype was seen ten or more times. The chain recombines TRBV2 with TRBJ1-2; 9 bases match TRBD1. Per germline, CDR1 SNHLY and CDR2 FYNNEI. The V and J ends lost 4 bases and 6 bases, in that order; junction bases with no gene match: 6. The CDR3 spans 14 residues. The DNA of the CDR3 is TGTGCCAGCAGTGGGGGGACAGGGTACGATGGCTACACCTTC. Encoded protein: CASSGGTGYDGYTF.

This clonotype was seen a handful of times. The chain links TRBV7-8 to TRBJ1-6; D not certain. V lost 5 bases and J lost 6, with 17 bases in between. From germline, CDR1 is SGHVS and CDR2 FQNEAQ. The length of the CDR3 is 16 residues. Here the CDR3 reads CASSPAVGMPNSPLHF. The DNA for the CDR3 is TGTGCCAGCAGCCCCGCGGTCGGCATGCCTAATTCACCCCTCCACTTT.

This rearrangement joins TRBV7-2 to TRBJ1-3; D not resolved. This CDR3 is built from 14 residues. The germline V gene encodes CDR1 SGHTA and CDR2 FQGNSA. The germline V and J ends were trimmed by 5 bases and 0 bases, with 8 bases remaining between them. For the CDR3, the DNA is TGTGCCAGCAGCAGTGCTAACTCTGGAAACACCATATATTTT. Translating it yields CASSSANSGNTIYF.